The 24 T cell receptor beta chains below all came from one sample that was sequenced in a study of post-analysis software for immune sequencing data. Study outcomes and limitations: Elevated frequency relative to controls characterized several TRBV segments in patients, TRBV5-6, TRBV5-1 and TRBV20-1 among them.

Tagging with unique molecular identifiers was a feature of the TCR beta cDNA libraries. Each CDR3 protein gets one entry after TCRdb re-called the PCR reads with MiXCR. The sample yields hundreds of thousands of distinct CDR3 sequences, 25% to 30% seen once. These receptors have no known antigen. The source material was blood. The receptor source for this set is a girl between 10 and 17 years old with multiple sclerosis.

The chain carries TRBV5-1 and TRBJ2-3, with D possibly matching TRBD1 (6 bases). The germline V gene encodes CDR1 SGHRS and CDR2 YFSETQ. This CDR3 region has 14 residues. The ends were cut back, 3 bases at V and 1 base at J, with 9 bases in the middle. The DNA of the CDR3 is TGCGCCAGCAGCTCGGACAGTCGCACAGATACGCAGTATTTT. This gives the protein CASSSDSRTDTQYF.

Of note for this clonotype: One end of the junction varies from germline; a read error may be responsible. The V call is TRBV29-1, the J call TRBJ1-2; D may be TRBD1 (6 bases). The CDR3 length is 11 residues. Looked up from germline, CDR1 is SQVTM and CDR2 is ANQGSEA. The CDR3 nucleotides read TGCAGCGTTGGCAGGGGCGATGGCCACACCTTC. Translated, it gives CSVGRGDGHTF.

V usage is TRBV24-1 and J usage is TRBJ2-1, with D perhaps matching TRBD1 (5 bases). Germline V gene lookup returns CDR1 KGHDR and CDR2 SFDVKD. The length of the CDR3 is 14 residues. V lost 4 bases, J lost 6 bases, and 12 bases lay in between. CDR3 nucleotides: TGTGCCACCAGTGACCCCAGGGCGGTCAATGAGCAGTTCTTC. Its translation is CATSDPRAVNEQFF.

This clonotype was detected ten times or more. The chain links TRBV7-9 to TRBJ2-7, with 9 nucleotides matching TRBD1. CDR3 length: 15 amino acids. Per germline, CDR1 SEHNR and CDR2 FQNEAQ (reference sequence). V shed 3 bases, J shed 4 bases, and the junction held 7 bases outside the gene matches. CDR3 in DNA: TGTGCCAGCAGCTTGGGACAGGGTCAGGAGTACGAGCAGTACTTC. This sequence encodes CASSLGQGQEYEQYF.

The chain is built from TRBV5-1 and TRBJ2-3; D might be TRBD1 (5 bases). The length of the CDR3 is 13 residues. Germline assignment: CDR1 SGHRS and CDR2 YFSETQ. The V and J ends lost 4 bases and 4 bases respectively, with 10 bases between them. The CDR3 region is CASSNLGADTQYF. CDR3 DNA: TGCGCCAGCAGCAACCTAGGGGCAGATACGCAGTATTTT.

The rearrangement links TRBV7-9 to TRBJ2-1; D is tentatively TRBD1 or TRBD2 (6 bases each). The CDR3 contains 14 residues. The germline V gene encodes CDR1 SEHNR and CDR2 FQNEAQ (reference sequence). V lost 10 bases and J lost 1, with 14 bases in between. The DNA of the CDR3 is TGTGCCACTAACGGGGGCGCGTCCTACAATGAGCAGTTCTTC. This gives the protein CATNGGASYNEQFF.

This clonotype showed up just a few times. CDR3 in amino acids: CASSFPGTGARTQYF. The CDR3 region has the DNA TGTGCCAGCAGCTTTCCCGGGACAGGGGCAAGGACCCAGTACTTC. The rearrangement uses TRBV11-1 and TRBJ2-5; TRBD1 matches 10 bases. V shed 3 bases and J 7 bases; nucleotides not matched to a gene: 8. The CDR3 consists of 15 residues. Germline V lookup: CDR1 SGHAT, CDR2 FQDESV (reference sequence).

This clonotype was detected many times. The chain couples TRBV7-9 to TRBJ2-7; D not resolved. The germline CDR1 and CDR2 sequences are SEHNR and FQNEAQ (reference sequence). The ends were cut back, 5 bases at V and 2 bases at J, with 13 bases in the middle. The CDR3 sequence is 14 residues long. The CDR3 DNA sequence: TGTGCCAGCAGCCCCCTTCCGCGGACCTACGAGCAGTACTTC. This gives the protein CASSPLPRTYEQYF.

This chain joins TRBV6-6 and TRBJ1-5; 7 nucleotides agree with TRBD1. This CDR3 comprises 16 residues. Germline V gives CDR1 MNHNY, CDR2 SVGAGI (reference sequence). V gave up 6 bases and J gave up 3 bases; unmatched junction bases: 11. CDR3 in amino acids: CASSQERGRNNQPQHF. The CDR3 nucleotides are TGTGCCAGCAGCCAAGAAAGGGGGCGGAACAATCAGCCCCAGCATTTT.

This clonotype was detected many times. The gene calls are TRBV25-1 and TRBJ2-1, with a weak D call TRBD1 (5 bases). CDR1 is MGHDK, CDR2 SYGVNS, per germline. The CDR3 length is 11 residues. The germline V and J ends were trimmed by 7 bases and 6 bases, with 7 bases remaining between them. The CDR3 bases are TGTGCCAGCACAGGGCTCAATGAGCAGTTCTTC. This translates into CASTGLNEQFF.

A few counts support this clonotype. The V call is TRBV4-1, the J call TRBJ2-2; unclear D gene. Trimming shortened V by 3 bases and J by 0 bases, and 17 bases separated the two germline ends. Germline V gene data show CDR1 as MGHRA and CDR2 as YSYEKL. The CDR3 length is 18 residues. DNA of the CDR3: TGCGCCAGCAGCCATCCCACAGACACGTTCGCGAACACCGGGGAGCTGTTTTTT. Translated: CASSHPTDTFANTGELFF.

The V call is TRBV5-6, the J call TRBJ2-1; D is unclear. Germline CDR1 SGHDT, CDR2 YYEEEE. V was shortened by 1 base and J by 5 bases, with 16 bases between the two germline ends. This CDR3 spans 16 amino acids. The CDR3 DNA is TGTGCCAGCAGCTTGTTACCTCCCGGAACCAACAATGAGCAGTTCTTC. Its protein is CASSLLPPGTNNEQFF. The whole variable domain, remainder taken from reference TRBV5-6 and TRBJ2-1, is DAGVTQSPTHLIKTRGQQVTLRCSPKSGHDTVSWYQQALGQGPQFIFQYYEEEERQRGNFPDRFSGHQFPNYSSELNVNALLLGDSALYLCASSLLPPGTNNEQFFGPGTRLTVL.

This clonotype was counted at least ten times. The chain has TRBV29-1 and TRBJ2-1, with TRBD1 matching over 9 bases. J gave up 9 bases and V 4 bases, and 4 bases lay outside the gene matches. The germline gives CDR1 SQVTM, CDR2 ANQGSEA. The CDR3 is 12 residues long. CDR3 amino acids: CSVGPTGGEQFF. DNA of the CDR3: TGCAGCGTTGGACCGACAGGGGGTGAGCAGTTCTTC.

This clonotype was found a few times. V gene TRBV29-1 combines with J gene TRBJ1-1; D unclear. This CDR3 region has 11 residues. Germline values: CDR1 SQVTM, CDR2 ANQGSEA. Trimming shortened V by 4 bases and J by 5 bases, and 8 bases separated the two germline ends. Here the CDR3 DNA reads TGCAGCGTTGGGTTGGGGACTGAAGCTTTCTTT. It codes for CSVGLGTEAFF.

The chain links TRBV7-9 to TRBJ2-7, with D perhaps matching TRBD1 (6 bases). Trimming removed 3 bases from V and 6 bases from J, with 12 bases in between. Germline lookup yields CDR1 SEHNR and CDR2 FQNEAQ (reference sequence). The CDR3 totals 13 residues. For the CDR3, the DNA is TGTGCCAGCAGCTTGTGGGACACCGGCGAGCAGTACTTC. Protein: CASSLWDTGEQYF.

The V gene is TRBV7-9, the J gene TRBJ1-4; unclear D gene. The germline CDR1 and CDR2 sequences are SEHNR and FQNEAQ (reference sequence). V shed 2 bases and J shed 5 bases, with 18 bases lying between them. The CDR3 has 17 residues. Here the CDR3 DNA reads TGTGCCAGCAGCTTAATCAGTAGGCCCGAGGGAAATGAAAAACTGTTTTTT. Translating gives CASSLISRPEGNEKLFF.

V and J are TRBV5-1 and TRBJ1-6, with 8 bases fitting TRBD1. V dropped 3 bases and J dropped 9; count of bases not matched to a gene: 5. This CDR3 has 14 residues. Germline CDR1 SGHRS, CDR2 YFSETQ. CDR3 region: CASSWGQAGSPLHF. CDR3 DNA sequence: TGCGCCAGCAGCTGGGGACAGGCCGGTTCACCCCTCCACTTT.

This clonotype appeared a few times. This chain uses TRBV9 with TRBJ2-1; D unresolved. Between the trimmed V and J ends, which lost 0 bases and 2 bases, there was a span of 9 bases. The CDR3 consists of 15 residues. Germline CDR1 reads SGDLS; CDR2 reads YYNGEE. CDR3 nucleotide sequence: TGTGCCAGCAGCGTAGCGGTAGGGACCTACAATGAGCAGTTCTTC. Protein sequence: CASSVAVGTYNEQFF.

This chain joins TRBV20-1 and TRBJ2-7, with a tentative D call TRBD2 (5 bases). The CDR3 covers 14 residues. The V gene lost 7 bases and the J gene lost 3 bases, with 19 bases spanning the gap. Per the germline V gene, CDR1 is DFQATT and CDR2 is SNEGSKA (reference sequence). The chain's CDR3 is CSVESLSGSYEQYF. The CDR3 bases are TGCAGTGTAGAATCACTCAGCGGAAGCTACGAGCAGTACTTC.

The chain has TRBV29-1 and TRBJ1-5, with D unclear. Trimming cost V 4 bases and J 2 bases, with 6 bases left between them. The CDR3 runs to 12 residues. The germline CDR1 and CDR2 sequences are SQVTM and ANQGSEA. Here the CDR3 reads CSVGEGNQPQHF. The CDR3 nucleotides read TGCAGCGTTGGGGAGGGCAATCAGCCCCAGCATTTT.

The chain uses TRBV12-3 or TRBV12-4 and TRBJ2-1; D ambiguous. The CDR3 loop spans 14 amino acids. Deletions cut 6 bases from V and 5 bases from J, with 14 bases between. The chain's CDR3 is CASSLARRNNEQFF. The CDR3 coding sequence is TGTGCCAGCAGCCTGGCCAGGAGAAACAATGAGCAGTTCTTC.

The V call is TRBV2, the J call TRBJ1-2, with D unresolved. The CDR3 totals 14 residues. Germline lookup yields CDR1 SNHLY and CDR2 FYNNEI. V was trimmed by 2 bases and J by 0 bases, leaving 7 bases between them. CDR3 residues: CASSEIKANYGYTF. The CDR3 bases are TGTGCCAGCAGTGAAATAAAGGCTAACTATGGCTACACCTTC.

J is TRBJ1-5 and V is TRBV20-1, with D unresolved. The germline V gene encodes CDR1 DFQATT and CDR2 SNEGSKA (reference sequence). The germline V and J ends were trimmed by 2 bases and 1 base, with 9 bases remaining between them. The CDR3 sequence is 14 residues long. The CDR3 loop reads CSARTHSSNQPQHF. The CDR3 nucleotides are TGCAGTGCTAGAACGCATAGCAGCAATCAGCCCCAGCATTTT.

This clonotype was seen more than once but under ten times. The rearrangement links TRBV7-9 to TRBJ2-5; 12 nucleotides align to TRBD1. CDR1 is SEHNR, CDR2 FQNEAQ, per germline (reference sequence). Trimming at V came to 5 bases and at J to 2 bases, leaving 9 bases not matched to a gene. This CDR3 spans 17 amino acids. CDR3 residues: CASSRVRDRGLQETQYF. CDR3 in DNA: TGTGCCAGCAGCCGAGTCCGGGACAGGGGGCTTCAAGAGACCCAGTACTTC.